This T cell receptor beta chain stems from a study of CD8+ T cells in alopecia areata. General observations from the study: Higher clonality than in normal scalp was seen in lesional scalp, especially alopecia totalis/universalis.

As the sequencing template, cDNA was produced by extracting RNA and reverse transcribing it. TCRdb's table, derived via immunoSEQ multiplex PCR, lists solely in-frame clones and lacks some. Seen here are 150,000 or so clones, 50% to 75% observed once, and the top ten hold under 20%. Treatment specified: oral pan-JAK inhibitor, 5-10 mg twice daily. Peripheral blood samples and lesional scalp punch biopsies were obtained from alopecia areata patients. With regard to this clone: Its antigen is still unknown.

Sequenced material: CD4+ T cells sorted from blood, taken at roughly week 55, from a patient treated with tofacitinib. This TCR derives from a human donor with alopecia areata.

The DNA for the CDR3 is TGTGCCAGCAGTGAGAGGGGGATCTATGGCTACACCTTC. Its translation is CASSERGIYGYTF. V and J are TRBV6-1 and TRBJ1-2, with D perhaps matching TRBD1 (6 bases). The CDR3 consists of 13 residues. Germline CDR1 is MNHNS and CDR2 is SASEGT. Trimming stripped 3 bases from V and 4 bases from J, with 9 bases between.